What follows are 23 T cell receptor beta chains derived from one specimen sequenced in a study of blood T cells in healthy people across ages. Primers used in a second PCR of about 7 to 12 cycles were a sample-barcoded 5' primer and a J-beta primer mix. One entry per CDR3 protein, called by TCRdb with MiXCR from the 5' RACE reads. The sample holds fewer than 900,000 distinct CDR3 sequences; 40% to 45% are singletons and the top ten take 20% to 25%. The sequenced sample was blood. The receptors here all came from a woman in her sixties or seventies in good health.

This clonotype was seen a few times. The chain carries TRBV2 and TRBJ2-1, with 7 nucleotides matching TRBD2. V was clipped by 1 base and J by 4 bases; unmatched bases: 7. Per germline, CDR1 SNHLY and CDR2 FYNNEI. The CDR3 is 16 residues long. Here the CDR3 reads CASSEGVSSGYNEQFF. CDR3 sequence (DNA): TGTGCCAGCAGTGAAGGTGTGTCTAGCGGATACAATGAGCAGTTCTTC.

This clonotype was seen repeatedly, ten times or more. This chain joins TRBV29-1 and TRBJ2-1; D is uncertain. V was clipped by 6 bases and J by 5 bases, with 8 bases between them. The CDR3 is 11 residues long. From germline, CDR1 is SQVTM and CDR2 ANQGSEA. CDR3: CSVANHNEQFF. The CDR3 nucleotides read TGCAGCGTCGCAAATCACAATGAGCAGTTCTTC.

This clonotype was detected only a few times. The genes are TRBV28 and TRBJ1-4; D not resolved. Trimming stripped 3 bases from V and 4 bases from J, with 12 bases between. The germline V gene has CDR1 MDHEN and CDR2 SYDVKM. The CDR3 is made up of 15 amino acids. The CDR3 protein is CASSFIRVYNEKLFF. CDR3 sequence (DNA): TGTGCCAGCAGTTTTATTAGGGTTTATAATGAAAAACTGTTTTTT.

The genes are TRBV27 and TRBJ1-1, with D uncertain. From germline, CDR1 is MNHEY and CDR2 SMNVEV (reference sequence). This CDR3 spans 13 amino acids. Trimming took 3 bases from V and 3 from J, leaving 8 bases between them. CDR3 DNA sequence: TGTGCCAGCAGTTTTTGGAGGGACACTGAAGCTTTCTTT. Amino acid sequence: CASSFWRDTEAFF.

This sequence joins TRBV7-2 and TRBJ2-3, with D tentatively TRBD1 (5 bases). V lost 7 bases and J 0 bases, leaving 14 bases between the germline ends. Germline V CDR1 and CDR2: SGHTA, FQGNSA. The CDR3 sequence is 15 residues long. The CDR3, as DNA: TGTGCCAGCATTAAACAGGACCCTAGCACAGATACGCAGTATTTT. It yields the protein CASIKQDPSTDTQYF.

This clonotype occurred a few times. The chain is built from TRBV6-2 or TRBV6-3 and TRBJ2-7; no clear D. Germline CDR1 MNHEY, CDR2 SVGEGT. Trimming left V 7 bases short and J 0 bases short, with 13 bases between. The CDR3 sequence is 14 residues long. CDR3 residues: CASTGFLGSYEQYF. CDR3 bases: TGTGCCAGCACCGGGTTTTTGGGCTCCTACGAGCAGTACTTC.

This clonotype was seen only a few times. The CDR3 coding sequence is TGTGCCAGCTCACGAGTGGGCTCAACTCCAGAGCAGTACTTC. It yields the protein CASSRVGSTPEQYF. The chain carries TRBV18 and TRBJ2-7; no clear D. Germline-derived CDR1 and CDR2 are KGHSH and LQKENI. The CDR3 extends over 14 amino acids. V lost 4 bases and J lost 7, with 17 bases in between.

This clonotype has more than one count but fewer than ten. The chain couples TRBV7-9 to TRBJ2-1, with no clear D. The DNA matches TRBJ2-7 better at its end, which makes the J call doubtful. CDR1 and CDR2 from the germline V gene are SEHNR and FQNEAQ (reference sequence). The CDR3 contains 11 residues. The DNA of the CDR3 is TGTGCCAGCAGCTCCCACAATGAGCAGTACTTC. Translation gives CASSSHNEQYF.

In this sample, this clonotype turned up a few times. This chain uses TRBV11-2 with TRBJ1-1; D unclear. Between the trimmed V and J ends, which lost 5 bases and 3 bases, there was a span of 13 bases. Per the germline V gene, CDR1 is SGHAT and CDR2 is FQNNGV. The CDR3 runs to 14 residues. The CDR3 here is CASSPEYLHTEAFF. The CDR3 DNA reads TGTGCCAGCAGCCCTGAGTACCTTCACACTGAAGCTTTCTTT.

This chain joins TRBV6-1 and TRBJ1-4; maybe TRBD1 (6 bases). This CDR3 has 14 amino acids. V was clipped by 8 bases and J by 8 bases, with 18 bases between them. Germline V CDR1 and CDR2: MNHNS, SASEGT. DNA of the CDR3: TGTGCCAGCCTACAGGGAGGGAGTATCGAAAAACTGTTTTTT. It specifies CASLQGGSIEKLFF.

This chain joins TRBV12-3 or TRBV12-4 and TRBJ1-1; a possible D gene is TRBD1 (5 bases). CDR3 length equals 13 residues. V was clipped by 2 bases and J by 8 bases, with 12 bases between them. DNA for the CDR3: TGTGCCAGCAGTTTATCCGGGGCGACGGAAGCTTTCTTT. This sequence encodes CASSLSGATEAFF.

The sample holds a few counts of this clonotype. The V gene is TRBV2, the J gene TRBJ2-3; D is possibly TRBD1 (5 bases). The V gene's germline CDR1 is SNHLY and CDR2 FYNNEI. Trimming shortened V by 4 bases and J by 6 bases, and 14 bases separated the two germline ends. The CDR3 is 14 residues long. The CDR3 DNA is TGTGCCAGCAGTGGCCCAGGGCCCACGGATACGCAGTATTTT. Translation gives CASSGPGPTDTQYF.

The V call is TRBV12-3 or TRBV12-4, the J call TRBJ2-1; the match to TRBD2 covers 7 bases. The CDR3 runs 14 residues. The V gene end was trimmed by 7 bases and the J gene end by 5 bases; junction bases not matched to a gene: 8. Here the CDR3 DNA reads TGTGCCAGCACCCCGACTAGCAGCAACAATGAGCAGTTCTTC. Translation gives CASTPTSSNNEQFF.

This clonotype was recorded once. The V call is TRBV5-1, the J call TRBJ2-3; D not resolved. The germline gives CDR1 SGHRS, CDR2 YFSETQ. The V end lost 4 bases, the J end lost 0 bases, and 15 bases lay between the germline ends. The CDR3 extends over 16 amino acids. This CDR3 is CASSPIRGPSTDTQYF. The DNA of the CDR3 is TGCGCCAGCAGCCCTATTCGCGGCCCTAGCACAGATACGCAGTATTTT.

V gene TRBV6-5 combines with J gene TRBJ1-5, with a possible D match to TRBD1 (6 bases). V lost 5 bases and J lost 5, with 13 bases in between. The CDR3 totals 14 residues. Germline V gene lookup returns CDR1 MNHEY and CDR2 SVGAGI. CDR3 in amino acids: CASSPSGGHQPQHF. Here the CDR3 DNA reads TGTGCCAGCAGTCCCAGTGGGGGGCATCAGCCCCAGCATTTT.

This clonotype was detected ten times or more. This chain joins TRBV20-1 and TRBJ2-3; no clear D. This CDR3 has 12 residues. Germline CDR1 DFQATT, CDR2 SNEGSKA (reference sequence). Trimming left V 6 bases short and J 2 bases short, with 9 bases between. The CDR3, as DNA: TGCAGTGCGCCGTATATCACAGATACGCAGTATTTT. Residues: CSAPYITDTQYF.

The CDR3 DNA is TGTGCCAGCAGCCCCGTGGCGCTTAGCTCCTACGAGCAGTACTTC. It codes for CASSPVALSSYEQYF. The gene calls are TRBV5-6 and TRBJ2-7; D remains unclear. The V end lost 4 bases, the J end lost 0 bases, and 14 bases lay between the germline ends. Germline-derived CDR1 and CDR2 are SGHDT and YYEEEE. The CDR3 runs to 15 residues.

At least ten counts were recorded for this clonotype. The chain combines TRBV29-1 with TRBJ2-5; 7 bases map to TRBD1. Germline loops: CDR1 SQVTM, CDR2 ANQGSEA. The CDR3 extends over 14 amino acids. J gave up 6 bases and V 3 bases, and 10 bases lay outside the gene matches. The CDR3 protein is CSVEVLGGEKTQYF. Here the CDR3 DNA reads TGCAGCGTTGAGGTGTTAGGGGGCGAGAAGACCCAGTACTTC.

This clonotype has only a few counts. The chain is built from TRBV27 and TRBJ1-5, with 10 bases fitting TRBD1. This CDR3 comprises 15 residues. V trimming: 1 base; J trimming: 4 bases; junction bases outside the gene matches: 1. Germline CDR1 is MNHEY and CDR2 is SMNVEV (reference sequence). The CDR3 DNA is TGTGCCAGCAGTTTATGGGGACAGGGGAATCAGCCCCAGCATTTT. It yields the protein CASSLWGQGNQPQHF.

The chain is built from TRBV3-1 and TRBJ1-2; 9 positions match TRBD1. The germline CDR1 and CDR2 sequences are LGHDT and YNNKEL (reference sequence). V lost 1 base, J lost 10 bases, and 16 bases stayed unmatched. The CDR3 spans 17 residues. DNA of the CDR3: TGTGCCAGCAGCCAAGCGGGCGCAGGGACAGGGCCCCGGATCTACACCTTC. This translates into CASSQAGAGTGPRIYTF.

This clonotype was observed a handful of times. This chain joins TRBV4-2 and TRBJ1-5, with D possibly matching TRBD1 (6 bases). V lost 0 bases, J lost 1 base, and 13 bases lay in between. This CDR3 region has 17 residues. The germline gives CDR1 LGHNA, CDR2 YNFKEQ. The CDR3: CASSQELLTGSNQPQHF. CDR3 DNA: TGTGCCAGCAGCCAAGAATTACTGACAGGCAGCAATCAGCCCCAGCATTTT.

The chain links TRBV29-1 to TRBJ1-2; 9 bases map to TRBD1. Germline V lookup: CDR1 SQVTM, CDR2 ANQGSEA. V lost 2 bases and J lost 5; bases outside the gene matches: 6. There are 14 residues in the CDR3. The CDR3 sequence: CSVESQGARYGYTF. In DNA form, the CDR3 reads TGCAGCGTTGAATCACAGGGGGCGCGTTATGGCTACACCTTC.

The J gene is TRBJ2-6, the V gene TRBV4-1; tentatively, D is TRBD2 (6 bases). Germline values: CDR1 MGHRA, CDR2 YSYEKL. Trimming took 6 bases from V and 0 from J, leaving 18 bases between them. The CDR3 runs 18 residues. The CDR3 nucleotides read TGCGCCAGCAGGGAAGGAGGGACTGCCGACTCTGGGGCCAACGTCCTGACTTTC. Its protein product is CASREGGTADSGANVLTF.